Described below is a single TCR beta chain sequence and its context. Its cognate antigen is unknown. V shed 0 bases and J shed 4 bases, with 7 bases lying between them. In germline, CDR1 is SGHNT, CDR2 YYREEE (reference sequence). The CDR3 covers 13 residues. Nominally healthy donors provided the samples, though records likely missed some immune exposures. The data were taken from a study of cytomegalovirus exposure and HLA in healthy donors. Use of 60 Vbeta and 13 Jbeta primers characterized the PCR. Assay used: immunoSEQ multiplex PCR; TCRdb lists only in-frame clones, some missing. Here the sample spans fewer than 200,000 clones, 82% being singletons. Regarding the study as a whole: Later work showed greater clonal expansion in HLA-associated TCR beta chains than in equally common others.

Sequencing was performed on PBMCs. This TCR came from a girl aged 5 to 17 in good health and CMV-seropositive. V usage is TRBV5-4 and J usage is TRBJ1-2; D uncertain. The CDR3 DNA reads as TGTGCCAGCAGCTTGGACCAACTCTATGGCTACACCTTC. This sequence encodes CASSLDQLYGYTF.